These 29 T cell receptor beta chains originate from one sample sequenced in a study of brain metastases from non-small cell lung cancer. Sequenced by immunoSEQ multiplex PCR; TCRdb stores in-frame clones only, minus some. In the table there are roughly 14,000 clones, roughly four fifths of which are singletons. The sample comprised primary lung tumor tissue. These receptors all come from a donor aged 40 or over with non-small cell lung cancer.

CDR3 sequence: CASSPPREGAGYTF. CDR3 sequence (DNA): TGTGCCAGCAGTCCTCCCCGAGAGGGGGCGGGCTACACCTTC. This chain joins TRBV6-5 and TRBJ1-2; TRBD1 aligns across 7 bases. The germline V gene encodes CDR1 MNHEY and CDR2 SVGAGI. V lost 5 bases and J lost 8; bases outside the gene matches: 11. This CDR3 has 14 residues.

This clone was counted a single time. The rearrangement joins TRBV6-2 or TRBV6-3 to TRBJ1-5, with 9 bases aligning to TRBD1. The germline V gene encodes CDR1 MNHEY and CDR2 SVGEGT. The CDR3 runs to 16 residues. The V segment lost 6 bases and the J segment 2 bases; nucleotides outside the gene matches: 8. The CDR3 region is CASSRTGDHRNQPQHF. CDR3 sequence (DNA): TGTGCCAGCAGCCGGACAGGGGATCATCGCAATCAGCCCCAGCATTTT.

The genes are TRBV15 and TRBJ1-1, with no clear D. The germline V gene encodes CDR1 LNHNV and CDR2 YYDKDF (reference sequence). Deletions cut 3 bases from V and 1 base from J, with 12 bases between. The CDR3 covers 15 residues. The CDR3 nucleotides are TGTGCCACCAGCAGTGCAGACGGATCGAACACTGAAGCTTTCTTT. Translated: CATSSADGSNTEAFF.

The chain uses TRBV6-5 and TRBJ1-1, with TRBD1 as a possible D gene (6 bases). Germline lookup yields CDR1 MNHEY and CDR2 SVGAGI. The V and J ends lost 4 bases and 6 bases respectively, with 15 bases between them. This CDR3 has 14 residues. CDR3 coding DNA: TGTGCCAGCAGTTGGGGGGCGCCGCCCTCTGAAGCTTTCTTT. Translating it yields CASSWGAPPSEAFF.

J is TRBJ2-7 and V is TRBV7-3, with TRBD2 matching 9 bases. Germline CDR1 SGHTA, CDR2 FQGTGA. J lost 6 bases, V lost 5 bases, and 20 bases had no gene match. CDR3 length: 18 amino acids. For the CDR3, the DNA is TGTGCCAGCAGCCCGGGGGGGCTAGCGGGGTCCCCGTACGGCGAGCAGTACTTC. As protein: CASSPGGLAGSPYGEQYF.

This clone was seen just once. The J gene is TRBJ2-5, the V gene TRBV5-1, with D perhaps TRBD1 (6 bases). The CDR3 has 14 amino acids. Trimming shortened V by 1 base and J by 1 base, and 8 bases separated the two germline ends. From germline, CDR1 is SGHRS and CDR2 YFSETQ. The CDR3 DNA follows: TGCGCCAGCAGCTTGCCCAGGGGCCAAGAGACCCAGTACTTC. Its protein is CASSLPRGQETQYF.

CDR3 nucleotide sequence: TGCGCCAGCAGCTTGGCCCGAGCAACTAATGAAAAACTGTTTTTT. It translates to CASSLARATNEKLFF. The chain links TRBV5-1 to TRBJ1-4; D remains unclear. This CDR3 has 15 amino acids. Trimming cost V 0 bases and J 0 bases, with 6 bases left between them. CDR1 is SGHRS, CDR2 YFSETQ, per germline.

The chain carries TRBV6-5 and TRBJ2-1; perhaps TRBD1 as D (7 bases). From germline, CDR1 is MNHEY and CDR2 SVGAGI. The CDR3 length is 15 residues. V lost 9 bases and J lost 0, with 15 bases in between. The CDR3 region has the DNA TGTGCCAGTTCCAGGGGGGCCCCCTCCTACAATGAGCAGTTCTTC. Its translation: CASSRGAPSYNEQFF.

This chain connects TRBV7-2 to TRBJ1-2, with D unclear. The V end was cut by 5 bases, the J end by 2 bases, with 9 bases between. In germline, CDR1 is SGHTA, CDR2 FQGNSA. The CDR3 runs 13 residues. CDR3 sequence reads: CASSPRGNYGYTF. CDR3 nucleotide sequence: TGTGCCAGCAGCCCCAGAGGGAACTATGGCTACACCTTC. The full variable domain, in which reference TRBV7-2 and TRBJ1-2 provide the parts outside the CDR3, is GAGVSQSPSNKVTEKGKDVELRCDPISGHTALYWYRQSLGQGLEFLIYFQGNSAPDKSGLPSDRFSAERTGGSVSTLTIQRTQQEDSAVYLCASSPRGNYGYTFGSGTRLTVV.

The chain combines TRBV3-1 (or the pseudogene TRBV3-2) with TRBJ2-5; D is possibly TRBD1 (6 bases). The CDR3 is 13 amino acids. V dropped 8 bases and J dropped 5 bases, with 15 bases sitting between them. Germline assignment: CDR1 LGHDT and CDR2 YNNKEL (reference sequence). In DNA form, the CDR3 reads TGTGCCAGCGGCCTTGGGGGCGAGGAGACCCAGTACTTC. This translates into CASGLGGEETQYF.

V is TRBV7-9 and J is TRBJ2-5, with 13 bases lining up with TRBD2. The trim removed 5 bases at V and 7 bases at J, leaving 13 bases unmatched. Germline CDR1 reads SEHNR; CDR2 reads FQNEAQ (reference sequence). CDR3 length: 17 residues. CDR3 residues: CASSPGLAGPGEWTQYF. The DNA for the CDR3 is TGTGCCAGCAGCCCGGGACTAGCGGGGCCCGGAGAGTGGACCCAGTACTTC.

CDR3 coding DNA: TGTGCCAGCGGATCTAGCGGCAATGAGCAGTTCTTC. It encodes CASGSSGNEQFF. This chain connects TRBV7-6 to TRBJ2-1; 7 positions agree with TRBD2. V lost 8 bases, J lost 6 bases, and 4 bases stayed unmatched. Germline V gene data show CDR1 as SGHVS and CDR2 as FNYEAQ. The CDR3 is 12 amino acids.

This clone has a handful of counts. The chain joins TRBV19 to TRBJ1-5, with D unclear. CDR3 length equals 12 residues. V was cut by 5 bases and J by 6 bases, with 8 bases left in between. CDR1 is LNHDA and CDR2 is SQIVND in the germline V gene (reference sequence). CDR3 amino acids: CASSLTGQPQHF. The CDR3 DNA follows: TGTGCCAGTAGTTTAACGGGTCAGCCCCAGCATTTT.

This clone is a singleton in its sample. The J gene is TRBJ2-1, the V gene TRBV4-3, with 12 bases aligning to TRBD2. With V trimmed by 4 bases and J by 7 bases, 11 bases remained unmatched. CDR3 length: 17 residues. CDR1 and CDR2 (germline): LGHNA, YSLEER. In DNA, the CDR3 is TGCGCCAGCAGCCTCTATCTAGCGGGGGGGCCGGGGAATGAGCAGTTCTTC. It specifies CASSLYLAGGPGNEQFF.

V gene TRBV6-1 combines with J gene TRBJ1-1, with D possibly TRBD1 on 6 matching bases. The germline CDR1 and CDR2 sequences are MNHNS and SASEGT. The CDR3 has 15 residues. Trimming stripped 5 bases from V and 2 bases from J, with 15 bases between. For the CDR3, the DNA is TGTGCCAGCAGTCAATTAGGACAGAGAAACACTGAAGCTTTCTTT. Protein: CASSQLGQRNTEAFF.

The chain links TRBV6-2 or TRBV6-3 to TRBJ1-5; possible D gene TRBD1, 6 bases. Germline V gene data show CDR1 as MNHEY and CDR2 as SVGEGT. This CDR3 is 17 amino acids long. The V end was cut by 0 bases, the J end by 7 bases, with 19 bases between. CDR3 nucleotides: TGTGCCAGCAGTTACTCTTCTGGAACAGGGTCAAGACAGCCCCAGCATTTT. It codes for CASSYSSGTGSRQPQHF.

The V call is TRBV21-1, the J call TRBJ2-4. TRBV21-1 is termed a pseudogene. This CDR3 contains 16 residues. CDR3 loop: CASSKGSRTAFNIQYF. DNA of the CDR3: TGTGCCAGCAGCAAAGGTAGCCGGACGGCCTTTAACATTCAGTACTTC.

The chain combines TRBV4-2 with TRBJ2-2; 7 bases agree with TRBD1. This CDR3 comprises 15 residues. CDR1 is LGHNA and CDR2 is YNFKEQ in the germline V gene. V lost 4 bases and J lost 4; bases outside the gene matches: 6. CDR3 bases: TGTGCCAGCAGCCCGACAGGGATCGGCACCGGGGAGCTGTTTTTT. Its protein product is CASSPTGIGTGELFF.

With regard to this clone: Other DNA sequences within the sample encode an identical CDR3. V gene TRBV12-3 or TRBV12-4 combines with J gene TRBJ2-7; D perhaps matches TRBD2 (6 bases). Between the trimmed V and J ends, which lost 3 bases and 7 bases, there was a span of 10 bases. The CDR3 sequence is 12 residues long. The CDR3 DNA sequence: TGTGCCAGCAGTTTCGGGGCGGGGGAGCAGTACGTC. Translated, it gives CASSFGAGEQYV.

The chain has TRBV9 and TRBJ1-1, with D hard to call. V lost 3 bases to trimming and J lost 5 bases, with 14 bases between them. Looked up from germline, CDR1 is SGDLS and CDR2 is YYNGEE. The CDR3 loop spans 14 amino acids. The CDR3 is CASSAGRRRTEAFF. The CDR3 DNA reads TGTGCCAGCAGCGCGGGTCGAAGGAGGACTGAAGCTTTCTTT.

This clone was observed a single time. The chain links TRBV7-2 to TRBJ1-2; a possible D gene is TRBD1 (5 bases). This CDR3 has 16 residues. The V end lost 3 bases, the J end lost 4 bases, and 18 bases lay between the germline ends. In germline, CDR1 is SGHTA, CDR2 FQGNSA. Written as DNA, the CDR3 is TGTGCCAGCAGCTTTTCCCCTACAGGTTCGGGCTATGGCTACACCTTC. Protein product: CASSFSPTGSGYGYTF.

This rearrangement joins TRBV6-5 to TRBJ1-4; a weak D match, TRBD1 (5 bases). The CDR3 spans 14 residues. Deletions cut 0 bases from V and 8 bases from J, with 10 bases between. Germline CDR1 and CDR2: MNHEY and SVGAGI. The CDR3 nucleotides are TGTGCCAGCAGTTACTCGAAAAGGGGCGAAAAACTGTTTTTT. Translating gives CASSYSKRGEKLFF.

A note on this clone: A read error may account for a junction end that differs from germline. The sample holds other DNA sequences that translate to the same CDR3. The rearrangement uses TRBV27 and TRBJ1-5, with a tentative D call TRBD1 (5 bases). The CDR3 extends over 17 amino acids. CDR1 and CDR2 (germline): MNHEY, SMNVEV (reference sequence). The CDR3 nucleotides read TGTGCCAGTAGTTCCGGGACGGGAATTAATAGCAATCAGCCCCAGCATTTT. This codes for CASSSGTGINSNQPQHF.

V gene TRBV24-1 combines with J gene TRBJ2-3; the match to TRBD2 covers 7 bases. CDR3 length: 15 residues. V was clipped by 1 base and J by 6 bases; unmatched bases: 6. CDR1 and CDR2 from the germline V gene are KGHDR and SFDVKD. The CDR3 nucleotides are TGTGCCACCAGTGATTTCGACGGGGGGTGGGATACGCAGTATTTT. This encodes CATSDFDGGWDTQYF.

The rearrangement links TRBV6-2 or TRBV6-3 to TRBJ2-2; D ambiguous. Germline CDR1 MNHEY, CDR2 SVGEGT. This CDR3 has 13 residues. With 4 bases removed from V and 7 bases from J, the gap between germline ends came to 10 bases. The CDR3 loop is CASSSDPYGELFF. In DNA, the CDR3 is TGTGCCAGCAGTTCAGACCCGTACGGGGAGCTGTTTTTT.

Comment on this clone: An end of the junction differs from the germline gene, which may be a read error. This chain links TRBV23-1 with TRBJ2-5; TRBD2 agrees at 8 bases. TRBV23-1 is noted as an ORF with a role that remains uncertain. This CDR3 has 17 amino acids. As DNA, the CDR3 is TGCGCCAACAGTCTTCCCGTCGTTAGCGGGGCGACGGAGACCCAGTACTTC. This codes for CANSLPVVSGATETQYF.

The rearrangement joins TRBV7-2 to TRBJ1-2; D is unresolved. The CDR3 is made up of 13 amino acids. CDR1 and CDR2 from the germline V gene are SGHTA and FQGNSA. V was trimmed by 1 base and J by 6 bases, leaving 9 bases between them. The CDR3, as DNA: TGTGCCAGCAGCTTAGGAGGGTACAATGGCTACACCTTC. Translated: CASSLGGYNGYTF.

This chain links TRBV30 with TRBJ2-7, with 8 bases fitting TRBD1. This CDR3 comprises 15 residues. The ends lost 3 bases at V and 7 bases at J; junction bases unmatched: 14. CDR1 and CDR2 (germline): GTSNPN, SVGIG (reference sequence). The CDR3 reads CAWSALQGDSREQYF. The CDR3 DNA reads TGTGCCTGGAGCGCACTACAGGGGGATTCGCGAGAGCAGTACTTC.

V usage is TRBV24-1 and J usage is TRBJ2-3, with 7 bases lining up with TRBD2. V lost 4 bases, J lost 4 bases, and 7 bases stayed unmatched. Germline-derived CDR1 and CDR2 are KGHDR and SFDVKD. The CDR3 has 15 residues. The CDR3 protein is CATSDPGLPSDTQYF. The DNA of the CDR3 is TGTGCCACCAGTGACCCGGGACTACCCTCAGATACGCAGTATTTT.